This is a list of T cell receptor beta chains from one sample in a study of shared clonotypes between healthy human individuals. Here immunoSEQ multiplex PCR was the method, and the copy in TCRdb shows in-frame clones only, minus some. The sample shows around 510,000 clones, roughly 72% of them seen only once. The sample taken for sequencing was PBMCs. The source of these receptors is a woman in her forties in good health. Some clones in this sample may be carry-over from other donors' samples. CDR3s include the opening cysteine and the closing phenylalanine or tryptophan. D genes are given only for firm matches. Clone sizes are given selectively: once, few, many, or a class where the clone is expanded.

TRBD2	TRBV28	once	TRBJ2-2	TGTGCCAGCAGTTCCCGCCGGACTAGCGGGGAGCTGTTTTTT	CASSSRRTSGELFF
.	TRBV7-8	.	TRBJ2-5	TGTGCCAGCAGCTTTGGCGGACAAGAGACCCAGTACTTC	CASSFGGQETQYF
.	TRBV18	.	TRBJ2-5	TGTGCCAGCTCACCTGAGGAGACCCAGTACTTC	CASSPEETQYF
.	TRBV11-1	.	TRBJ1-3	TGTGCCAGCAGCACCGGACGACTCTCTGGAAACACCATATATTTT	CASSTGRLSGNTIYF
TRBD1	TRBV2	once	TRBJ2-2	TGTGCCAGCAGTGGGTCAGGGGGCACCGGGGAGCTGTTTTTT	CASSGSGGTGELFF
TRBD2	TRBV7-2	.	TRBJ2-3	TGTGCCAGCAGCTTAGTGGCGGGAGGCTCCACAGATACGCAGTATTTT	CASSLVAGGSTDTQYF
.	TRBV7-8	.	TRBJ1-4	TGTGCCAGCAGCTCCCTCGCAGACTCTAATGAAAAACTGTTTTTT	CASSSLADSNEKLFF
.	TRBV9	once	TRBJ1-1	TGTGCCAGCAGCGTAGGAGGGGCCACTGAAGCTTTCTTT	CASSVGGATEAFF
TRBD2	TRBV7-3	few	TRBJ2-3	TGTGCCAGCAGCCACGGACTAGCGGGAATCACAGATACGCAGTATTTT	CASSHGLAGITDTQYF
.	TRBV28	few	TRBJ1-1	TGTGCCAGCAGCCACCCCCGAGGGGCTTTCTTT	CASSHPRGAFF
.	TRBV6-5	.	TRBJ1-2	TGTGCCAGCAGTGCTACCGAGACTAACTATGGCTACACCTTC	CASSATETNYGYTF
TRBD1	TRBV10-3	.	TRBJ1-1	TGTGCCATCAGTGCTACAGGGGTCACTGAAGCTTTCTTT	CAISATGVTEAFF
.	TRBV4-2	.	TRBJ1-1	TGTGCCAGTACCGACCGAGCAGGGGAGGACACTGAAGCTTTCTTT	CASTDRAGEDTEAFF
TRBD1	TRBV6-6	.	TRBJ1-2	TGTGCCAGCAAATCGACAGGGGAGGATAATGGCTACACCTTC	CASKSTGEDNGYTF
TRBD2	TRBV7-2	once	TRBJ2-1	TGTGCCAGCAGCCGAGGACTAGCGGGAAGAAATGAGCAGTTCTTC	CASSRGLAGRNEQFF
.	TRBV18	.	TRBJ1-1	TGTGCCAGCTCAAGAAACCCGGGGGAAAACACTGAAGCTTTCTTT	CASSRNPGENTEAFF
TRBD2	TRBV7-2	.	TRBJ2-3	TGTGCCAGCAGCCTGTCGGGGGGGCGAGGAGATACGCAGTATTTT	CASSLSGGRGDTQYF
TRBD1	TRBV5-1	few	TRBJ2-7	TGCGCCAGCAGCGGACGGACAGGGGGCGAGTTCGAGCAGTACTTC	CASSGRTGGEFEQYF
TRBD1	TRBV10-3	.	TRBJ2-7	TGTGCCATCAGTGATTCACAGGGGGCCTACGAGCAGTACTTC	CAISDSQGAYEQYF
.	TRBV28	.	TRBJ2-7	TGTGCCAGCAGTTCCCTCGGGACTTCTGCCTACGAGCAGTACTTC	CASSSLGTSAYEQYF
TRBD1	TRBV6-5	.	TRBJ2-1	TGTGCCAGCAGTTACGGGACAGGGCGTTACAATGAGCAGTTCTTC	CASSYGTGRYNEQFF
.	TRBV19	.	TRBJ2-3	TGTGCCAGTAACAAACGATGGGGAGCCACAGATACGCAGTATTTT	CASNKRWGATDTQYF
.	TRBV25-1	.	TRBJ2-7	TGTGCCAGCAGTGAATTTGGGGAAACCTACGAGCAGTACTTC	CASSEFGETYEQYF
TRBD2	TRBV5-1	once	TRBJ2-3	TGCGCCAGCAGCTCGGGACTAGCAGTAGTTGCAGATACGCAGTATTTT	CASSSGLAVVADTQYF
.	TRBV5-4	.	TRBJ2-4	TGTGCCAGCAGCTCGTGGACAAACAAAAACATTCAGTACTTC	CASSSWTNKNIQYF
.	TRBV30	.	TRBJ2-7	TGTGCCTGGAGTTTGGGCTACGAGCAGTACTTC	CAWSLGYEQYF
TRBD2	TRBV15	.	TRBJ2-1	TGTGCCACCAGCAGAGATCAGCTAGCGGGAGGGCCGTACGGGAATGAGCAGTTCTTC	CATSRDQLAGGPYGNEQFF
TRBD1	TRBV9	.	TRBJ2-2	TGTGCCAGCAGCGTAGGTGAGGGGGCGGACACCGGGGAGCTGTTTTTT	CASSVGEGADTGELFF
.	TRBV7-9	.	TRBJ1-2	TGTGCCAGCAGCTATCAGCCTAACTATGGCTACACCTTC	CASSYQPNYGYTF
.	TRBV21-1	.	TRBJ2-3	TGTGCCAGAGACGGACTAGCGAGCACAGATACGCAGTATTTT	CARDGLASTDTQYF
.	TRBV5-1	.	TRBJ2-3	TGCGCCAGCAGCTCACCGCAGTCCCGTGGCACAGATACGCAGTATTTT	CASSSPQSRGTDTQYF
TRBD2	TRBV10-2	.	TRBJ2-5	TGCGCCACCGGTCTCGGGAGGGCCGTCGAGACCCAGTACTTC	CATGLGRAVETQYF
.	TRBV21-1	.	TRBJ2-5	TGTGCCAGCAGCCTTCACCCCCAGGGAAAGCTACAAGAGATGGCCCAGTACTTC	CASSLHPQGKLQEMAQYF
.	TRBV7-2	many	TRBJ2-2	TGTGCCAGCAGCTTTAGTTGGAACACCGGGGAGCTGTTTTTT	CASSFSWNTGELFF
.	TRBV10-3	.	TRBJ2-2	TGTGCCATCAGTGAGTCCGCGGCGGTAACGAACACCGGGGAGCTGTTTTTT	CAISESAAVTNTGELFF
.	TRBV4-3	once	TRBJ2-1	TGCGCCAGCAGCCAATTCCGAGAGAGCTATGAGCAGTTCTTC	CASSQFRESYEQFF
.	TRBV4-1	.	TRBJ1-1	TGCGCCAGCAGCCAATCTCCCGTGGTGAACACTGAAGCTTTCTTT	CASSQSPVVNTEAFF
TRBD2	TRBV11-2	.	TRBJ2-7	TGTGCCAGCAGCCTCACCGGGACTAGCGGGACCTACGAGCAGTACTTC	CASSLTGTSGTYEQYF
TRBD1	TRBV18	few	TRBJ1-5	TGTGCCAGCACCGACAGGGCAAAGCCCCAGCATTTT	CASTDRAKPQHF
.	TRBV6-6	.	TRBJ2-7	TGTGCCAGCAGCTGGGACCCGCGCTACGAGCAGTACTTC	CASSWDPRYEQYF
.	TRBV14	.	TRBJ2-3	TGTGCCAGCAGCCGAAGCCCACATAGCGGCACAGATACGCAGTATTTT	CASSRSPHSGTDTQYF